Reported below is one T cell receptor beta chain. Its antigen is undetermined. The record originates from a study of cytomegalovirus exposure and HLA in healthy donors. As for the study in general: There were approximately 81 million unique TCRs (from HLA-typed donors) in an early data release. Overall study results and limits: Common viral pathogens (according to a later analysis) appeared linked to several of the most significant clusters. A later examination showed that TCR association rates differed by HLA locus, with DRB1 most and HLA-C fewest.

60 Vbeta and 13 Jbeta primers were used in PCR. TCRdb's copy holds only in-frame clones and misses some; the assay was immunoSEQ multiplex PCR. The table lists around 150,000 clones, approximately 75% of them singletons. CDR1 is SGHTA and CDR2 is FQGNSA in the germline V gene. Trimming removed 2 bases at V and 7 bases at J, with 9 bases between. CDR3 size: 13 residues. The specimen sequenced was PBMCs. The sequence derives from a young man in good health and CMV-seropositive. The chain couples TRBV7-2 to TRBJ1-5; D uncertain. CDR3 coding DNA: TGTGCCAGCAGCTTAAGCTATATCCAGCCCCAGCATTTT. Its translation: CASSLSYIQPQHF. Supplemented by reference TRBV7-2 and TRBJ1-5, the full variable domain reads GAGVSQSPSNKVTEKGKDVELRCDPISGHTALYWYRQSLGQGLEFLIYFQGNSAPDKSGLPSDRFSAERTGGSVSTLTIQRTQQEDSAVYLCASSLSYIQPQHFGDGTRLSIL.